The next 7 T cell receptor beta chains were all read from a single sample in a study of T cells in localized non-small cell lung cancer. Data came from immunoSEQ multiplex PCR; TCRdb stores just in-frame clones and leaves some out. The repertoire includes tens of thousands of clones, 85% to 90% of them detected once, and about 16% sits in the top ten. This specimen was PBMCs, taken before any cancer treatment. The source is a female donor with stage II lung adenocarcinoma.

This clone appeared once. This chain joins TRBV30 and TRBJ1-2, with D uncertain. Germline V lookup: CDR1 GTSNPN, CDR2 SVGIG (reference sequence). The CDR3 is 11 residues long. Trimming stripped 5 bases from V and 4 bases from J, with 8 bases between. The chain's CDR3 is CAWLRAYGYTF. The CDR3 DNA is TGTGCCTGGTTAAGGGCCTATGGCTACACCTTC.

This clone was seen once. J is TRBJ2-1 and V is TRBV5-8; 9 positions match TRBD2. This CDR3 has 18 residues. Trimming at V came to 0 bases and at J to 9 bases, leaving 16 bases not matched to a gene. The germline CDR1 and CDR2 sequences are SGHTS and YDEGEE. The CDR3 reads CASSLALGSGGQRGEQFF. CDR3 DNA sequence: TGTGCCAGCAGCTTGGCCCTGGGTAGCGGGGGTCAGAGGGGTGAGCAGTTCTTC.

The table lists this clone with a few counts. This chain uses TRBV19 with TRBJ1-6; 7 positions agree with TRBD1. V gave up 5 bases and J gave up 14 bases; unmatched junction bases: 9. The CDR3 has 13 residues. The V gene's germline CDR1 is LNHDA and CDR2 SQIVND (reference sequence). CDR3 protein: CASSPRQGLTLHF. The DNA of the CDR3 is TGTGCCAGTAGTCCAAGACAGGGTCTCACCCTCCACTTT. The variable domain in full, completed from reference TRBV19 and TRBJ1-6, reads DGGITQSPKYLFRKEGQNVTLSCEQNLNHDAMYWYRQDPGQGLRLIYYSQIVNDFQKGDIAEGYSVSREKKESFPLTVTSAQKNPTAFYLCASSPRQGLTLHFGNGTRLTVT.

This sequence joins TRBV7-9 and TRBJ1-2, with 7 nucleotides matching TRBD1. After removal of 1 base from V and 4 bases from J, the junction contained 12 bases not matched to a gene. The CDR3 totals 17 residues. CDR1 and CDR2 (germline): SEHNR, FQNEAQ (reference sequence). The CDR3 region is CASSLGLRDSRIYGYTF. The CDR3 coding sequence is TGTGCCAGCAGCTTAGGATTGAGGGACAGCAGAATCTATGGCTACACCTTC.

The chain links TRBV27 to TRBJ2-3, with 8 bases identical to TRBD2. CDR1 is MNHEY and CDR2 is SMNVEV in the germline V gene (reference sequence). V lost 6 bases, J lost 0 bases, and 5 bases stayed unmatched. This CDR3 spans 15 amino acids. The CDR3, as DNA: TGTGCCAGCAGCTATCGGACTAGCAGCACAGATACGCAGTATTTT. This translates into CASSYRTSSTDTQYF.

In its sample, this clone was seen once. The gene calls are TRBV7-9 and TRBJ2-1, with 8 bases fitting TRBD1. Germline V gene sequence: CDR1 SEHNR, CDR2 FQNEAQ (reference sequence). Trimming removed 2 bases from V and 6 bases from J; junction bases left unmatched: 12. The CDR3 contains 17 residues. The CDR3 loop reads CASSLRLGDRTFNEQFF. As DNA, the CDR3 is TGTGCCAGCAGCTTACGTTTGGGGGACAGGACATTCAATGAGCAGTTCTTC. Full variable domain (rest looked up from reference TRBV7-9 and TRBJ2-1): DTGVSQNPRHKITKRGQNVTFRCDPISEHNRLYWYRQTLGQGPEFLTYFQNEAQLEKSRLLSDRFSAERPKGSFSTLEIQRTEQGDSAMYLCASSLRLGDRTFNEQFFGPGTRLTVL.

This CDR3 is CASSYSMAGGRETQYF. CDR3 nucleotide sequence: TGTGCCAGCAGTTACTCGATGGCAGGGGGTCGGGAGACCCAGTACTTC. V is TRBV6-5 and J is TRBJ2-5, with 7 bases aligning to TRBD1. This CDR3 comprises 16 residues. V trimming: 0 bases; J trimming: 5 bases; junction bases outside the gene matches: 9. The germline V gene encodes CDR1 MNHEY and CDR2 SVGAGI.